This T cell receptor (beta chain) was documented in a study of T cell repertoires in cytomegalovirus infection. Turning to the study itself: Indications came from public TCR beta signatures; they pointed to CMV infection and to a matching HLA type.

This clonotype was counted at least ten times. As yet, its antigen is unknown. TCRdb re-derived calls from the reads in MiXCR, one entry per CDR3 protein. The sample holds 340,000 or so distinct CDR3 sequences, roughly 25% seen once. This clonotype was sampled from a human donor in good health (CMV status not recorded). Some clones in this sample may be carry-over from other donors' samples. Sample: cultured PBMCs, taken from culture after CMV antigen stimulation.

The CDR3 coding sequence is TGTGCCAGCAGTCCCCGGACAGGAGCGAACACTGAAGCTTTCTTT. It is translated as CASSPRTGANTEAFF. This chain uses TRBV12-3 or TRBV12-4 with TRBJ1-1; 7 bases line up with TRBD1. V lost 5 bases, J lost 1 base, and 7 bases stayed unmatched. The CDR3 is 15 amino acids.